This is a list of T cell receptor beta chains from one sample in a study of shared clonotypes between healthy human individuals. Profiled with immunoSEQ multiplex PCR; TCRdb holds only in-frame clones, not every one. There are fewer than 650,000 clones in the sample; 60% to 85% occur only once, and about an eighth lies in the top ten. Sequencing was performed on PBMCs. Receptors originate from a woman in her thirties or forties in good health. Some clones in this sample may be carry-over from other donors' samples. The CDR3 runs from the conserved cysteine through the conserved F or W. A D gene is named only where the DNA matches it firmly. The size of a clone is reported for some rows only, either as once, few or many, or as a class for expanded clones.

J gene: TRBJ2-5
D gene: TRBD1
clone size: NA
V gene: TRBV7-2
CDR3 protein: CASSSGTGWETQYF
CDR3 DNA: TGTGCCAGCAGCTCGGGGACAGGGTGGGAGACCCAGTACTTC

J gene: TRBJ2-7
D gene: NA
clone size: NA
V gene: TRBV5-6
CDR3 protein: CASSLDRNSYEQYF
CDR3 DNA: TGTGCCAGCAGCTTGGACAGGAACTCCTACGAGCAGTACTTC

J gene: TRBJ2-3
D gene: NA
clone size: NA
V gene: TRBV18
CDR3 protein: CASSPTFGDTQYF
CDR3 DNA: TGTGCCAGCTCACCTACCTTTGGCGATACGCAGTATTTT

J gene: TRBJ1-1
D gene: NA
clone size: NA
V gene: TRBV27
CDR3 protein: CASSLPGRWTEAFF
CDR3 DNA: TGTGCCAGCAGTTTACCTGGACGGTGGACTGAAGCTTTCTTT

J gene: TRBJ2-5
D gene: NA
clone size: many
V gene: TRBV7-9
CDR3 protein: CASSLSGETQYF
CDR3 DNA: TGTGCCAGCAGCTTATCCGGGGAGACCCAGTACTTC

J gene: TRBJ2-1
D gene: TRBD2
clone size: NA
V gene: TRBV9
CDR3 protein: CASSVGLAGHEQFF
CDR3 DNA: TGTGCCAGCAGCGTAGGACTAGCGGGGCATGAGCAGTTCTTC

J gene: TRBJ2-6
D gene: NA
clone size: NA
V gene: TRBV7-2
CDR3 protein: CASSRTRSGANVLTF
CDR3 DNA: TGTGCCAGCAGCCGGACACGCTCTGGGGCCAACGTCCTGACTTTC

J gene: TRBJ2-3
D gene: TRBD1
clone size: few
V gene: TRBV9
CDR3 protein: CASSLQGTLTDTQYF
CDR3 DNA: TGTGCCAGCAGCTTACAGGGGACCCTCACAGATACGCAGTATTTT

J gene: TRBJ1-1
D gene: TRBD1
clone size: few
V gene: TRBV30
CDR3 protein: CAWSVQGAPEAFF
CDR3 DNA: TGTGCCTGGAGTGTCCAGGGGGCCCCTGAAGCTTTCTTT

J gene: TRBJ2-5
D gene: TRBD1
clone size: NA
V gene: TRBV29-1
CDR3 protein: CSGRQGIGRETQYF
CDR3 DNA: TGCAGCGGTAGACAGGGAATAGGGCGGGAGACCCAGTACTTC

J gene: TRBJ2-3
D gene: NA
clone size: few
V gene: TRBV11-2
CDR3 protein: CASSLDRPFSSHTDTQYF
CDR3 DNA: TGTGCCAGCAGCTTAGATAGACCCTTTAGTTCCCACACAGATACGCAGTATTTT

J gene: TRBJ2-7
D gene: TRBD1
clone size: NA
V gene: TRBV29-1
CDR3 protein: CSAGDPGQGAREQYF
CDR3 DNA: TGCAGCGCGGGGGACCCGGGACAGGGGGCACGGGAGCAGTACTTC

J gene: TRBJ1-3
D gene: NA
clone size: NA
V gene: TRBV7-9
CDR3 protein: CASRIQGGNTIYF
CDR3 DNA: TGTGCCAGCAGGATACAGGGAGGAAACACCATATATTTT

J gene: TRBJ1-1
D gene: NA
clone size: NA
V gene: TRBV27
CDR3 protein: CASSWGRGSTEAFF
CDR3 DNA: TGTGCCAGCAGTTGGGGCCGCGGAAGCACTGAAGCTTTCTTT

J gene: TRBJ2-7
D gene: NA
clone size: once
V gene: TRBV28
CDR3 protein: CASSLGGLWEQYF
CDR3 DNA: TGTGCCAGCAGTTTAGGGGGTCTCTGGGAGCAGTACTTC

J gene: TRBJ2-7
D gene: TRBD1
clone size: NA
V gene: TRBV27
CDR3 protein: CASSLWDRDGEQYF
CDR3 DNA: TGTGCCAGCAGTTTATGGGACAGGGACGGCGAGCAGTACTTC

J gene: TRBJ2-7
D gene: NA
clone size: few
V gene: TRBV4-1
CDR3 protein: CASSQVPGAPYEQYF
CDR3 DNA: TGCGCCAGCAGCCAAGTGCCGGGGGCACCCTACGAGCAGTACTTC

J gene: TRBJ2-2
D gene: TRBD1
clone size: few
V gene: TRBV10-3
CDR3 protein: CAIRQGVDTGELFF
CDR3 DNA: TGTGCCATCCGGCAGGGGGTAGACACCGGGGAGCTGTTTTTT

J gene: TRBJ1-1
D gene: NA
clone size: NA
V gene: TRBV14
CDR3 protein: CASSQVTGRGRTEAFF
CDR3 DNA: TGTGCCAGCAGCCAAGTGACAGGTAGAGGGAGAACTGAAGCTTTCTTT

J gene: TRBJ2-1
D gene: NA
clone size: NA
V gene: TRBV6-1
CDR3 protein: CASSEGGYYNEQFF
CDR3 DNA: TGTGCCAGCAGTGAAGGCGGGTATTACAATGAGCAGTTCTTC

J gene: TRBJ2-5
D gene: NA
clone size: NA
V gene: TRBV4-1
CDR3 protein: CASSSGPYREEETQYF
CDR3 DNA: TGCGCCAGCAGTTCAGGGCCATATCGAGAGGAAGAGACCCAGTACTTC

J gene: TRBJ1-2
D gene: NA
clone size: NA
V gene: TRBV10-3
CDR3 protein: CAISGESYGYTF
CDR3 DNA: TGTGCCATCAGCGGGGAAAGCTATGGCTACACCTTC

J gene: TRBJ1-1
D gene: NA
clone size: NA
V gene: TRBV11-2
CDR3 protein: CASSPSTEAFF
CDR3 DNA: TGTGCCAGCAGCCCTAGCACTGAAGCTTTCTTT

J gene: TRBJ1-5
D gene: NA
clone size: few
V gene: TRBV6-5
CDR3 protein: CARTKGFDQPQHF
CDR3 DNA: TGTGCCAGGACCAAGGGTTTCGACCAGCCCCAGCATTTT

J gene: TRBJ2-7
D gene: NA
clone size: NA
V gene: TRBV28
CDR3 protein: CASMGPLGNSYEQYF
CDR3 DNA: TGTGCCAGCATGGGGCCATTGGGAAACTCCTACGAGCAGTACTTC

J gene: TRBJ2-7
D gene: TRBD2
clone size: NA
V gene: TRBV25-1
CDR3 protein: CASSSEGVAGHYEQYF
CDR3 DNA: TGTGCCAGCAGTTCCGAAGGGGTAGCGGGGCACTACGAGCAGTACTTC

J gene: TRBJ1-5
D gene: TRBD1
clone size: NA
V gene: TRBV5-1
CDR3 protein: CASSLCKRTGGVFSQPQHF
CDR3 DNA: TGCGCCAGCAGCTTGTGTAAAAGGACAGGGGGTGTTTTTAGTCAGCCCCAGCATTTT

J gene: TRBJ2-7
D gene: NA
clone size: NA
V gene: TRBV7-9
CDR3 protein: CASSSLYEQYF
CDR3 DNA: TGTGCCAGCAGCTCCCTCTACGAGCAGTACTTC

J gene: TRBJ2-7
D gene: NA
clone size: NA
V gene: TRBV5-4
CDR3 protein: CASSLETGRYEQYF
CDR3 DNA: TGTGCCAGCAGCTTGGAGACAGGCCGCTACGAGCAGTACTTC

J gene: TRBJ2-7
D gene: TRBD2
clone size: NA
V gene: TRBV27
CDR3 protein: CASSLWGGTYEQYF
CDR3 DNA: TGTGCCAGCAGTTTATGGGGGGGAACCTACGAGCAGTACTTC

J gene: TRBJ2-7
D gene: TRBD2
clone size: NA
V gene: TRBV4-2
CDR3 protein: CASSQVAGGAYEQYF
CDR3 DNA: TGTGCCAGCAGCCAAGTAGCGGGAGGCGCATACGAGCAGTACTTC

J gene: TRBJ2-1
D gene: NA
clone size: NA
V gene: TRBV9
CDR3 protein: CASSPGIYNEQFF
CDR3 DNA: TGTGCCAGCAGCCCCGGGATCTACAATGAGCAGTTCTTC

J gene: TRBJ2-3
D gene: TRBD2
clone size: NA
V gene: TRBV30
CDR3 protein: CAWSVPDLAASTDTQYF
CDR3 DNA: TGTGCCTGGAGTGTACCGGATCTAGCGGCTAGCACAGATACGCAGTATTTT

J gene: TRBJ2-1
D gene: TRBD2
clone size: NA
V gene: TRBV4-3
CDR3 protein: CASSERLAGNYNEQFF
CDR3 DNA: TGCGCCAGCAGCGAGCGACTAGCGGGGAATTACAATGAGCAGTTCTTC

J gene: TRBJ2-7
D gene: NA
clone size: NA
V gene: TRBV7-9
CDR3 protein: CASSQVHTYEQYF
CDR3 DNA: TGTGCCAGCAGCCAAGTCCATACCTACGAGCAGTACTTC

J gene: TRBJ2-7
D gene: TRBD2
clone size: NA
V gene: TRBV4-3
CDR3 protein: CASSQGWSSGRSAYEQYF
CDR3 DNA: TGCGCCAGCAGCCAAGGTTGGTCTAGCGGGAGAAGCGCCTACGAGCAGTACTTC

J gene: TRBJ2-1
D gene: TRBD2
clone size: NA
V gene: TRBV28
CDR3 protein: CASSQTGLALDNEQFF
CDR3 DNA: TGTGCCAGCAGTCAAACAGGACTAGCGTTGGACAATGAGCAGTTCTTC

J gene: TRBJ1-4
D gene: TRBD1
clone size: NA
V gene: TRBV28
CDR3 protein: CASSHPRTGPNEKLFF
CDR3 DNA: TGTGCCAGCAGTCACCCTCGGACAGGGCCTAATGAAAAACTGTTTTTT

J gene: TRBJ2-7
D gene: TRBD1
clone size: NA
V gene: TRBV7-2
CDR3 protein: CASRKGGTTYEQYF
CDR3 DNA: TGTGCCAGCAGAAAAGGGGGCACTACCTACGAGCAGTACTTC

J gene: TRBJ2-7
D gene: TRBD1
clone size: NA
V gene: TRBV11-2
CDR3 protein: CASSAGTGLYEQYF
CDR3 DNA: TGTGCCAGCAGCGCCGGGACAGGGCTGTACGAGCAGTACTTC

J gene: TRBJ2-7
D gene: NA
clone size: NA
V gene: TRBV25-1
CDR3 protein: CASSDRDRYEQYF
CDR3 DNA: TGTGCCAGCAGTGACAGGGATCGCTACGAGCAGTACTTC

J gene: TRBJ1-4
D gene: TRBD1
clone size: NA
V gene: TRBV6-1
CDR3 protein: CASSETGEDEKLFF
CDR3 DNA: TGTGCCAGCAGTGAGACAGGGGAGGATGAAAAACTGTTTTTT

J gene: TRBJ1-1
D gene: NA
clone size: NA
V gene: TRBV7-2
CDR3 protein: CASSLDSSGTEAFF
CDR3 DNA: TGTGCCAGCAGCTTAGATTCATCCGGGACTGAAGCTTTCTTT

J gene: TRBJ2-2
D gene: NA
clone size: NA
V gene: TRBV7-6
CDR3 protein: CASTPGRRAAGELFF
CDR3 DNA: TGTGCCAGCACCCCAGGGCGGAGGGCCGCCGGGGAGCTGTTTTTT

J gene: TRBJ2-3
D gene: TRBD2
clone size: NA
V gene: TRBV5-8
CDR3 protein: CASRPPSGRSNTQYF
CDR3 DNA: TGTGCCAGCCGCCCCCCTAGCGGGAGGTCAAATACGCAGTATTTT

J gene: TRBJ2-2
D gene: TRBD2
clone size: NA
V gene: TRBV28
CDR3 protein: CASSPPGSGRNTGELFF
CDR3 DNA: TGTGCCAGCAGTCCCCCGGGTAGCGGGAGAAACACCGGGGAGCTGTTTTTT

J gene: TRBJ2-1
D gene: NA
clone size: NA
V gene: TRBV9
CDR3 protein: CASSVGGSSAYNEQFF
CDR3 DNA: TGTGCCAGCAGCGTAGGGGGGTCTAGCGCCTACAATGAGCAGTTCTTC

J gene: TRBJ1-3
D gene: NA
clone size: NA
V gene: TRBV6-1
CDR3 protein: CASSEGPFSGNTIYF
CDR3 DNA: TGTGCCAGCAGTGAAGGGCCCTTCTCTGGAAACACCATATATTTT

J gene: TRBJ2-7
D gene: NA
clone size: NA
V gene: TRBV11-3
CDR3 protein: CASSVGADYEQYF
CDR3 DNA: TGTGCCAGCAGTGTGGGGGCTGACTACGAGCAGTACTTC

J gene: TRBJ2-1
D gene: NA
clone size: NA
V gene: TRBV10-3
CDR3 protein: CAISEYGDEQFF
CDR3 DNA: TGTGCCATCAGTGAGTACGGGGATGAGCAGTTCTTC

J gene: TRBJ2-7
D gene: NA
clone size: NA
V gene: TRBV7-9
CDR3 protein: CASSPLRGSYEQYF
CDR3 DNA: TGTGCCAGCAGCCCTCTGAGGGGCTCCTACGAGCAGTACTTC

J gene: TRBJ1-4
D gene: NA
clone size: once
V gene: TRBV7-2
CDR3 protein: CASSLSRGYEKLFF
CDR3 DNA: TGTGCCAGTAGCTTAAGCAGGGGATACGAAAAACTGTTTTTT

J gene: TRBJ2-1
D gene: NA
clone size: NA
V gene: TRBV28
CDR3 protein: CASSLYTEQFF
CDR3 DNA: TGTGCCAGCAGTTTATACACGGAGCAGTTCTTC